A selection of T cell receptor beta chains follows, all from one sample in a study of radiation and T cells in renal cell carcinoma. The protocol was immunoSEQ multiplex PCR, while the TCRdb copy is restricted to in-frame clones and leaves out a portion. The sample gives fewer than 45,000 clones, 70% to 85% of which show up once; 27% is in the top ten. The sample in question was blood, obtained from a patient whose treatment included radiotherapy and nephrectomy. Receptors were obtained from an older woman with renal cell carcinoma. The CDR3 runs from the conserved cysteine through the conserved F or W. Expanded clones get a size class; other rows say once, few or many, or leave the size out.

>.|TRBV11-2|TRBJ2-7
CASSPLGQAHEQYF
>.|TRBV6-1|TRBJ2-3
CASSEAPYDLGRTQYF
>once|TRBV6-1|TRBJ2-1
CASARLNEQFF
>.|TRBV27|TRBJ2-1
CASRGDSFNEQFF
>.|TRBV7-2|TRBJ2-5
CASRFPGQETQYF
>.|TRBV20-1|TRBJ2-1
CSAREGEQFF
>few|TRBV29-1|TRBJ2-7
CSVTKVENQGQYF
>few|TRBV7-3|TRBJ2-1
CASSLQAANEQFF
>.|TRBV2|TRBJ2-5
CASRVSGSPETQYF
>.|TRBV15|TRBJ2-1
CATSRGLSSGRSYNEQFF
>.|TRBV19|TRBJ2-2
CASSIFEGGGELFF
>.|TRBV11-2|TRBJ2-6
CASSPSSPGANVLTF
>.|TRBV28|TRBJ1-2
CASSLLTWQGDYGYTF
>.|TRBV6-1|TRBJ1-2
CASSVRRDRNKYGYTF
>.|TRBV19|TRBJ2-3
CASSIPGGAADTQYF
>.|TRBV6-5|TRBJ1-4
CASSYSGGEKEKLFF
>.|TRBV6-1|TRBJ1-5
CASSVSYDRGQQPQHF
>.|TRBV2|TRBJ2-7
CASSEGTSVYEQYF
>.|TRBV7-2|TRBJ2-5
CASSLEPLGETQYF
>.|TRBV30|TRBJ2-3
CAWTITDTQYF
>.|TRBV29-1|TRBJ1-5
CSVEAAVRDREIYSNQPQHF
>.|TRBV4-1|TRBJ1-1
CASSQDSGQGLFF
>once|TRBV6-5|TRBJ1-1
CASSRRQNTEAFF
>once|TRBV6-6|TRBJ2-5
CASSSVGQAQKTQYF
>few|TRBV7-6|TRBJ2-7
CASSLGGTYEQYF
>once|TRBV19|TRBJ2-2
CASSMGGVGLTGELFF
>.|TRBV5-1|TRBJ2-7
CASGKGQGFAYEQYF
>.|TRBV11-2|TRBJ2-1
CASSLNNEQFF
>few|TRBV11-2|TRBJ1-1
CASSLVQGGTEAFF
>.|TRBV19|TRBJ2-1
CASSRLAGVSSNEQFF
>once|TRBV4-1|TRBJ1-4
CASSHAAGPEKLFF
>.|TRBV14|TRBJ2-1
CASGGANEQFF
>.|TRBV18|TRBJ2-5
CASSPRTAGETQYF
>.|TRBV6-7|TRBJ2-3
CASSYSGGSAGDTQYF
>.|TRBV10-3|TRBJ2-6
CAISEQDAGANVLTF
>.|TRBV19|TRBJ2-6
CASSPGGTGANVLTF
>.|TRBV7-9|TRBJ2-5
CASSPEAGGLETQYF
>.|TRBV5-1|TRBJ2-1
CASSLAQTDNEQFF
>.|TRBV19|TRBJ2-3
CASSLGTRGTDTQYF
>.|TRBV13|TRBJ2-5
CASSSRGQGQYF
>once|TRBV6-1|TRBJ2-3
CASSEDAGGTDTQYF
>.|TRBV6-1|TRBJ1-5
CASSRGWEPQHF
>.|TRBV10-2|TRBJ1-3
CASSINGVGGNTIYF
>once|TRBV7-9|TRBJ1-3
CASTTGITSGNTIYF
>.|TRBV7-2|TRBJ1-5
CASSDGARGQPQHF
>.|TRBV5-4|TRBJ2-5
CASSSSGRVETQYF